Listed here is a single T cell receptor beta chain. This entry comes from a study of T cells in tumors after PD-1 blockade. Germline CDR1 is LGHDT and CDR2 is YNNKEL (reference sequence). V lost 5 bases, J lost 7 bases, and 18 bases stayed unmatched. CDR3 size: 20 residues. Time point: second of two post-therapy site-matched biopsies two to three months apart. The same primary tumor site was biopsied both before and after PD-1 blockade. Sequenced by immunoSEQ multiplex PCR; TCRdb stores in-frame clones only, minus some. The data hold almost 8,500 clones, with about 62% observed a single time. Material: tumor tissue, obtained after anti-PD-1 treatment. The rearrangement links TRBV3-1 (or the pseudogene TRBV3-2) to TRBJ2-1, with 15 bases that match TRBD2. The clonotype was recovered from a human donor with basal cell carcinoma. For the CDR3, the DNA is TGTGCCAGCAGCGCCGCCGGGACTAGCGGGGGGCAGGCCTGGCGAAATGAGCAGTTCTTC. Protein product: CASSAAGTSGGQAWRNEQFF.